This TCR beta chain was documented in a study of blood T cells in healthy people across ages. The authors ran a second PCR of about 6 to 11 cycles using a sample-barcoded 5' primer and a J-beta primer mix. With 12 random nucleotides, a template-switch adaptor tagged each individual cDNA molecule. TCRdb recomputed calls from the 5' RACE reads with MiXCR, one row per CDR3 protein. The sample carries over 700,000 distinct CDR3 sequences, around half recorded once. Findings and limits, study-wide: Any conclusive comparison of naive versus antigen-experienced cells was prevented by using unsorted PBMCs.

Germline CDR1 reads SGHDN; CDR2 reads FVKESK. The CDR3 is 18 residues long. Trimming shortened V by 1 base and J by 2 bases, and 18 bases separated the two germline ends. Only a few counts were recorded for this clonotype. Its specificity is unknown. Investigators took about 9.1 milliliters of peripheral blood from every donor. At least 6 million PBMCs were isolated per sample. This sequence joins TRBV14 and TRBJ2-1; D is tentatively TRBD1 or TRBD2 (5 bases each). Sample: blood. The receptor was isolated from a man of 80 years or more in good health. Written as DNA, the CDR3 is TGTGCCAGCAGCCAAGGCTCCTTCTTCCGGGACCCCTACAATGAGCAGTTCTTC. It encodes CASSQGSFFRDPYNEQFF.